This passage covers 17 T cell receptor beta chains from one sample sequenced in a study of shared clonotypes between healthy human individuals (dated by TCRdb to the early 2020s). The library was obtained by the immunoSEQ multiplex PCR assay. Imported from immuneACCESS, the table was reduced by TCRdb to in-frame sequences with V and J called. These copies leave out some clones; in studies compared against another copy, an unresolved V gene accounts for under half, and the cause of the remainder is not known. Present in this sample are approximately 500,000 clones, approximately 84% of which were seen just once. The ten top clones hold roughly 13% of the sample. The sample consisted of PBMCs. The receptor set was obtained from a woman between 40 and 50 years old in good health. Some clones in this sample may be carry-over from other donors' samples.

This clone was detected ten times or more. The V call is TRBV9, the J call TRBJ2-5; perhaps D is TRBD1 or TRBD2 (5 bases each). Trimming stripped 4 bases from V and 5 bases from J, with 18 bases between. The CDR3 is 15 residues long. Germline lookup yields CDR1 SGDLS and CDR2 YYNGEE. CDR3 region: CASSPPGTAAETQYF. In DNA form, the CDR3 reads TGTGCCAGCAGCCCACCGGGGACGGCAGCCGAGACCCAGTACTTC.

This clone has a single count. The V gene is TRBV5-5, the J gene TRBJ1-2, with 8 bases aligning to TRBD1. The V and J ends lost 2 bases and 8 bases, in that order; junction bases with no gene match: 11. Looked up from germline, CDR1 is SGHKS and CDR2 is YYEKEE (reference sequence). This CDR3 is built from 15 residues. The CDR3 loop is CASSFIDRGDRGYTF. In DNA form, the CDR3 reads TGTGCCAGCAGCTTTATCGACAGGGGTGATCGAGGCTACACCTTC.

This clone was found once. The V gene is TRBV29-1, the J gene TRBJ1-2; 8 bases are a match to TRBD1. Per the germline V gene, CDR1 is SQVTM and CDR2 is ANQGSEA. CDR3 length: 13 amino acids. V was clipped by 6 bases and J by 14 bases; unmatched bases: 17. CDR3 sequence reads: CSVRSGDGQGDTF. CDR3 sequence (DNA): TGCAGCGTGCGATCTGGCGACGGACAGGGCGATACCTTC.

The chain joins TRBV7-8 to TRBJ2-3, with TRBD1 matching over 8 bases. The V and J ends lost 5 bases and 2 bases, in that order; junction bases with no gene match: 9. CDR1 is SGHVS and CDR2 is FQNEAQ in the germline V gene. The CDR3 is 16 amino acids. This CDR3 is CASSHLTGVFTDTQYF. CDR3 bases: TGTGCCAGCAGCCACCTGACAGGGGTTTTCACAGATACGCAGTATTTT. The complete variable domain, with remaining parts taken from reference TRBV7-8 and TRBJ2-3, reads GAGVSQSPRYKVAKRGQDVALRCDPISGHVSLFWYQQALGQGPEFLTYFQNEAQLDKSGLPSDRFFAERPEGSVSTLKIQRTQQEDSAVYLCASSHLTGVFTDTQYFGPGTRLTVL.

This chain joins TRBV23-1 and TRBJ2-7, with 9 bases that match TRBD1. TRBV23-1 is sorted into the ORF group, with uncertain function. The CDR3 is 18 residues long. V lost 7 bases, J lost 3 bases, and 19 bases stayed unmatched. The CDR3 reads CASKPGTGIQRVGYEQYF. CDR3 nucleotide sequence: TGCGCCAGCAAACCCGGGACAGGGATACAAAGAGTGGGCTACGAGCAGTACTTC.

V and J are TRBV5-1 and TRBJ2-7; 11 bases align to TRBD1. V lost 4 bases, J lost 6 bases, and 9 bases stayed unmatched. The CDR3 covers 15 residues. Germline V gives CDR1 SGHRS, CDR2 YFSETQ. CDR3 loop: CASSRGGQGDSEQYF. In nucleotides, the CDR3 is TGCGCCAGCAGCCGAGGGGGACAGGGGGACAGCGAGCAGTACTTC.

About this clone itself: A far bigger clonotype differs at one base, so this is likely a read error. Other DNA variants within this sample encode the same CDR3. V usage is TRBV11-1 and J usage is TRBJ2-7; 13 nucleotides match TRBD2. The V segment lost 9 bases and the J segment 2 bases; nucleotides outside the gene matches: 10. The CDR3 covers 16 residues. Germline V CDR1 and CDR2: SGHAT, FQDESV (reference sequence). CDR3 amino acids: CASSLTGTSGTYEQYF. CDR3 DNA sequence: TGTGCCAGTAGCCTCACCGGGACTAGCGGGACCTACGAGCAGTACTTC.

The chain is built from TRBV18 and TRBJ1-3, with a possible D match to TRBD1 (6 bases). The germline V and J ends were trimmed by 3 bases and 9 bases, with 15 bases remaining between them. This CDR3 has 14 amino acids. Germline values: CDR1 KGHSH, CDR2 LQKENI. The CDR3 DNA reads TGTGCCAGCTCACCGCAGGAACAGGGCGGCACCATATATTTT. This codes for CASSPQEQGGTIYF.

V and J are TRBV28 and TRBJ2-7; tentative D call: TRBD1 (8 bases). Germline CDR1 MDHEN, CDR2 SYDVKM. The V end lost 5 bases, the J end lost 2 bases, and 13 bases lay between the germline ends. The CDR3 sequence is 14 residues long. CDR3 sequence: CASSGQGGTYEQYF. CDR3 DNA sequence: TGTGCCAGCAGTGGACAGGGAGGGACCTACGAGCAGTACTTC.

The rearrangement uses TRBV7-2 and TRBJ2-1, with D possibly TRBD2 on 6 matching bases. This CDR3 has 16 residues. V was shortened by 1 base and J by 3 bases, with 13 bases between the two germline ends. CDR1 is SGHTA, CDR2 FQGNSA, per germline. The CDR3 DNA reads as TGTGCCAGCAGCTTAGAAGTGGGTAGCGGCTACAATGAGCAGTTCTTC. Translation: CASSLEVGSGYNEQFF.

About this clone: This likely traces to a read error, being one base from a far larger clone. The chain joins TRBV25-1 to TRBJ1-1; D gene uncertain. CDR3 size: 15 residues. Trimming took 1 base from V and 3 from J, leaving 12 bases between them. From germline, CDR1 is MGHDK and CDR2 SYGVNS. CDR3 amino acids: CASSEWNLGYTEAFF. CDR3 coding DNA: TGTGCCAGCAGTGAATGGAATCTGGGTTACACTGAAGCTTTCTTT.

The DNA for the CDR3 is TGTGCCAGCAGCTTAAACCTTGGGAACGGGGAGCAGTTCTTC. This gives the protein CASSLNLGNGEQFF. The V and J genes are TRBV7-2 and TRBJ2-1; D remains unclear. This CDR3 comprises 14 residues. The V and J ends lost 2 bases and 10 bases respectively, with 15 bases between them. Germline CDR1 SGHTA, CDR2 FQGNSA.

A note on this clone: This likely traces to a read error, being one base from a far larger clone. The sample has other DNA sequences that encode this CDR3 too. The chain carries TRBV4-1 and TRBJ2-3; 8 bases line up with TRBD2. Germline V gene sequence: CDR1 MGHRA, CDR2 YSYEKL. This CDR3 region has 15 residues. CDR3 bases: TGCGCTAGCAGCCAAGAGGCTAGCGGGACAGATACGCAGTATTTT. Encoded protein: CASSQEASGTDTQYF.

The chain links TRBV18 to TRBJ1-1; 12 bases match TRBD1. The V segment lost 2 bases and the J segment 3 bases; nucleotides outside the gene matches: 7. This CDR3 is 17 amino acids long. In germline, CDR1 is KGHSH, CDR2 LQKENI. The CDR3 spells CASSPTGQGAVDTEAFF. The CDR3 nucleotides read TGTGCCAGCTCACCAACGGGACAGGGGGCGGTGGACACTGAAGCTTTCTTT.

The chain has TRBV30 and TRBJ2-3, with 11 nucleotides matching TRBD2. The germline gives CDR1 GTSNPN, CDR2 SVGIG (reference sequence). The trim removed 4 bases at V and 5 bases at J, leaving 5 bases unmatched. This CDR3 comprises 14 residues. The CDR3 DNA reads TGTGCCTGGATTAGAGGACTAGCGGGAGATACGCAGTATTTT. Translated, it gives CAWIRGLAGDTQYF. Variable domain in full (rest from reference TRBV30 and TRBJ2-3): SQTIHQWPATLVQPVGSPLSLECTVEGTSNPNLYWYRQAAGRGLQLLFYSVGIGQISSEVPQNLSASRPQDRQFILSSKKLLLSDSGFYLCAWIRGLAGDTQYFGPGTRLTVL.

The chain links TRBV4-2 to TRBJ2-1; TRBD2 matches 7 bases. V lost 0 bases to trimming and J lost 0 bases; unmatched junction nucleotides: 5. Germline V gene lookup returns CDR1 LGHNA and CDR2 YNFKEQ. The CDR3 totals 17 residues. The CDR3 bases are TGTGCCAGCAGCCAAGATGTGGCTAGCGGCTCCTACAATGAGCAGTTCTTC. Its protein product is CASSQDVASGSYNEQFF.

This rearrangement joins TRBV28 to TRBJ2-7, with TRBD1 matching over 7 bases. The V gene's germline CDR1 is MDHEN and CDR2 SYDVKM. V gave up 6 bases and J gave up 3 bases; unmatched junction bases: 5. This CDR3 region has 13 residues. As DNA, the CDR3 is TGTGCCAGCAGGCCAGGGGGAGTCTACGAGCAGTACTTC. Amino acid sequence: CASRPGGVYEQYF.